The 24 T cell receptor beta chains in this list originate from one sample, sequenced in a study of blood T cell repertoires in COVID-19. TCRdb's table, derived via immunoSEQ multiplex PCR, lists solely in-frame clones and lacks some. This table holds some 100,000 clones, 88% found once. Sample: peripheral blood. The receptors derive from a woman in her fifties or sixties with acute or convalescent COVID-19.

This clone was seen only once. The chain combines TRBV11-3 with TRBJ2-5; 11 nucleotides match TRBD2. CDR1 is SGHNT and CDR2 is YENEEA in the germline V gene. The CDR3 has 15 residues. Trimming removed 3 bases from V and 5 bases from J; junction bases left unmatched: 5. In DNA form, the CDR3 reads TGTGCCAGCAGCTTTGGGACTAGCGGAATGGAGACCCAGTACTTC. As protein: CASSFGTSGMETQYF.

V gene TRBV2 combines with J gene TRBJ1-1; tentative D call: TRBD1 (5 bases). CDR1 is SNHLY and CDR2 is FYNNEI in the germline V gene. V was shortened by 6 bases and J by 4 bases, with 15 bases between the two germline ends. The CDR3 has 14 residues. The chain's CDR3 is CASRTAIGGTEAFF. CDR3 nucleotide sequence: TGTGCCAGCAGGACAGCGATCGGCGGCACTGAAGCTTTCTTT.

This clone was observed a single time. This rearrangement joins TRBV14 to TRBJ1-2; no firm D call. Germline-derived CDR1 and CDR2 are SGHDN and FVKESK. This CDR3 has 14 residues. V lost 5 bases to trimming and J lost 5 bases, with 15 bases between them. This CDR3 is CASSREVGIYGYTF. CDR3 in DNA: TGTGCCAGCAGCAGAGAAGTCGGGATATATGGCTACACCTTC.

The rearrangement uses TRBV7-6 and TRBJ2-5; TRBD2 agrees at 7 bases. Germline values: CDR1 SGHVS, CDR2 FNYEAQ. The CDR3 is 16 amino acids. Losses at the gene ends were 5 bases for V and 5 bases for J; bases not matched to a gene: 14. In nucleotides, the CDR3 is TGTGCCAGCAGCCCGGCGGGAGTCTCGGGGTGGGAGACCCAGTACTTC. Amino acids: CASSPAGVSGWETQYF. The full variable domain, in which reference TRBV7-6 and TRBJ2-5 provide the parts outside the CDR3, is GAGVSQSPRYKVTKRGQDVALRCDPISGHVSLYWYRQALGQGPEFLTYFNYEAQQDKSGLPNDRFSAERPEGSISTLTIQRTEQRDSAMYRCASSPAGVSGWETQYFGPGTRLLVL.

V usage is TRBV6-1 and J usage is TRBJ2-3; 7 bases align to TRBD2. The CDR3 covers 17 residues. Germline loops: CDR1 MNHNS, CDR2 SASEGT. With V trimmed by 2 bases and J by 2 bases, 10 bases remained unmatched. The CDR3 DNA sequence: TGTGCCAGCAGTGAAAGTGGGAGGGCCCGGATCACAGATACGCAGTATTTT. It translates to CASSESGRARITDTQYF.

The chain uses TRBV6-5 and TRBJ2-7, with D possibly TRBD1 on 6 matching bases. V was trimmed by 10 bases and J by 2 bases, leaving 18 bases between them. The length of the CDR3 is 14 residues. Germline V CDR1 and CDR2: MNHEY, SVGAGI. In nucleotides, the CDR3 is TGTGCCACCCTCCGGGACAATGGACCCTACGAGCAGTACGTC. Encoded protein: CATLRDNGPYEQYV.

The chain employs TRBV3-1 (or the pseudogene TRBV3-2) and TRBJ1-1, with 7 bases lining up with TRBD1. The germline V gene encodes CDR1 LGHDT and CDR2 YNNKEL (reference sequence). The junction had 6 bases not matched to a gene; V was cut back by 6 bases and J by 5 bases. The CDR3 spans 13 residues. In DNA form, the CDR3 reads TGTGCCAGCAGAAGAGACAGGGCAACTGAAGCTTTCTTT. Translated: CASRRDRATEAFF.

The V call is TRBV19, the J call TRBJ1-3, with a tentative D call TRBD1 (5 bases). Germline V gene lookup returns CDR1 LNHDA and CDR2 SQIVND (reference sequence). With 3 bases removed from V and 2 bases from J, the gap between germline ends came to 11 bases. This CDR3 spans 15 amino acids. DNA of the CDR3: TGTGCCAGTAGTATCCCCACAGGCGCTGGAAACACCATATATTTT. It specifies CASSIPTGAGNTIYF.

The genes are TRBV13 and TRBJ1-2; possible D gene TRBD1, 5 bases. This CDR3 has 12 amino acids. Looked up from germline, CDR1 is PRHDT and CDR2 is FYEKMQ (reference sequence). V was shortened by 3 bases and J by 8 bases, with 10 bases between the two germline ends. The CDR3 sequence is CASSFARGGYTF. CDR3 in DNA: TGTGCCAGCAGCTTTGCAAGGGGCGGCTACACCTTC. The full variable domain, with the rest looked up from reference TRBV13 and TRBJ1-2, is AAGVIQSPRHLIKEKRETATLKCYPIPRHDTVYWYQQGPGQDPQFLISFYEKMQSDKGSIPDRFSAQQFSDYHSELNMSSLELGDSALYFCASSFARGGYTFGSGTRLTVV.

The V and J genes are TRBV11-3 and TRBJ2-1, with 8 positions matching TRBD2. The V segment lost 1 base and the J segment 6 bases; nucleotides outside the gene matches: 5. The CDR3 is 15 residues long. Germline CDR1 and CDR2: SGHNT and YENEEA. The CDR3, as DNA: TGTGCCAGCAGCTTAGGGGCCACTAGCGGCAATGAGCAGTTCTTC. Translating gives CASSLGATSGNEQFF.

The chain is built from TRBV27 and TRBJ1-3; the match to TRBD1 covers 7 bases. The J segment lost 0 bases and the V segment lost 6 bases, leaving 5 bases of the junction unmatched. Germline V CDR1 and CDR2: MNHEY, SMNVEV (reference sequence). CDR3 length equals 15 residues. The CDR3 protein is CASSDRAHSGNTIYF. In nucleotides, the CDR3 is TGTGCCAGCAGCGACAGGGCCCACTCTGGAAACACCATATATTTT.

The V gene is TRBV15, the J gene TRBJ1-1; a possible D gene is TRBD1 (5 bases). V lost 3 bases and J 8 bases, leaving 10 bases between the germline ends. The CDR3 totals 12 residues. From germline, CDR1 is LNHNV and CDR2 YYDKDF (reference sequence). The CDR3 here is CATSSDAGEAFF. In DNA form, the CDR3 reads TGTGCCACCAGCAGTGATGCAGGGGAAGCTTTCTTT.

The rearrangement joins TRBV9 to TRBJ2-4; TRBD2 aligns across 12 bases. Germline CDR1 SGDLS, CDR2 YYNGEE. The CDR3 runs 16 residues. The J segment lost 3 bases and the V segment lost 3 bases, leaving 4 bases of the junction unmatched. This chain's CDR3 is CASSAGLAGYKNIQYF. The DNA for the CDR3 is TGTGCCAGCAGCGCCGGACTAGCGGGATACAAAAACATTCAGTACTTC. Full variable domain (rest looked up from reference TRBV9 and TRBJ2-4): DSGVTQTPKHLITATGQRVTLRCSPRSGDLSVYWYQQSLDQGLQFLIQYYNGEERAKGNILERFSAQQFPDLHSELNLSSLELGDSALYFCASSAGLAGYKNIQYFGAGTRLSVL.

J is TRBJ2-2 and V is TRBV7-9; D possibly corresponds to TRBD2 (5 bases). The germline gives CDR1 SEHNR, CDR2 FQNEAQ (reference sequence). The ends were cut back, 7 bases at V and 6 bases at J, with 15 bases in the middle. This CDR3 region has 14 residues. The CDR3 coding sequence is TGTGCCAGCAATCCCGCATTGAGGGCCGGGGAGCTGTTTTTT. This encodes CASNPALRAGELFF.

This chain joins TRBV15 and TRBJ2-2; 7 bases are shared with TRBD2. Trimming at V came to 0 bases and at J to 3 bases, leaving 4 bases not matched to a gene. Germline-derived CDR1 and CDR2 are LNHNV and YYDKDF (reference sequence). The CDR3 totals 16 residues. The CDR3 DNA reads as TGTGCCACCAGCAGAGAGTATGGGAGGGACACCGGGGAGCTGTTTTTT. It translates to CATSREYGRDTGELFF.

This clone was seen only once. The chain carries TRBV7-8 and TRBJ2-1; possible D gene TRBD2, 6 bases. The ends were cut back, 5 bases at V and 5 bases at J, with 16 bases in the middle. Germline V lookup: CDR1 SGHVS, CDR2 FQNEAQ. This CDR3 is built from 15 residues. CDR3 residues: CASSRGTLGNNEQFF. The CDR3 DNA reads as TGTGCCAGCAGCCGCGGGACTCTTGGTAACAATGAGCAGTTCTTC.

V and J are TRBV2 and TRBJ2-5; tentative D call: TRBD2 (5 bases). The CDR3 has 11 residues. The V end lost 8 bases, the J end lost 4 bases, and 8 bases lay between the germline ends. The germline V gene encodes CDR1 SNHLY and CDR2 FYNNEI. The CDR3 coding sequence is TGTGCCAGCGGAGGCCGAGAGACCCAGTACTTC. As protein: CASGGRETQYF.

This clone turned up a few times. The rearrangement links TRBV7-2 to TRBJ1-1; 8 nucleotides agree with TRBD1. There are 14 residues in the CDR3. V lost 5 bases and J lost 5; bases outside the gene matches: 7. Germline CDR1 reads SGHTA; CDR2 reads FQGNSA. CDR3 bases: TGTGCCAGCAGCAAACGGACAGGGATAACTGAAGCTTTCTTT. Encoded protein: CASSKRTGITEAFF. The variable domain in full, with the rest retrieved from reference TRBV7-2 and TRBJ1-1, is GAGVSQSPSNKVTEKGKDVELRCDPISGHTALYWYRQSLGQGLEFLIYFQGNSAPDKSGLPSDRFSAERTGGSVSTLTIQRTQQEDSAVYLCASSKRTGITEAFFGQGTRLTVV.

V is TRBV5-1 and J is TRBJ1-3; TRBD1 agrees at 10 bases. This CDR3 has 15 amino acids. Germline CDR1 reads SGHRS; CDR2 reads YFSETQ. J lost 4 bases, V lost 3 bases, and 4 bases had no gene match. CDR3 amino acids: CASSYGTGDGNTIYF. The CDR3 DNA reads TGCGCCAGCAGCTACGGGACAGGGGACGGAAACACCATATATTTT.

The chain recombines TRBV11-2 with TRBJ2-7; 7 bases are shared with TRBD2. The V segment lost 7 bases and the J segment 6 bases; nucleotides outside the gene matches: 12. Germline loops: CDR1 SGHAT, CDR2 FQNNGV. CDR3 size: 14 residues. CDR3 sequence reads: CASTATGGFREQYV. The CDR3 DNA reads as TGTGCCAGCACCGCCACCGGGGGGTTTCGCGAGCAGTACGTC.

This chain's CDR3 is CASSAVLYEQYF. CDR3 nucleotide sequence: TGTGCCAGCAGTGCGGTCCTCTACGAGCAGTACTTC. The rearrangement uses TRBV6-2 or TRBV6-3 and TRBJ2-7; no definite D call. The CDR3 has 12 amino acids. The V end was cut by 5 bases, the J end by 3 bases, with 8 bases between. Looked up from germline, CDR1 is MNHEY and CDR2 is SVGEGT.

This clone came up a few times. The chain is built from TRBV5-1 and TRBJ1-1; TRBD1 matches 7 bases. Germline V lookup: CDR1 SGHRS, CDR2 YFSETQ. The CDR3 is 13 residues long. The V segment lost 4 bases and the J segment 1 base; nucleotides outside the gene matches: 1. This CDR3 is CASSGQANTEAFF. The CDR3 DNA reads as TGCGCCAGCAGCGGACAGGCGAACACTGAAGCTTTCTTT.

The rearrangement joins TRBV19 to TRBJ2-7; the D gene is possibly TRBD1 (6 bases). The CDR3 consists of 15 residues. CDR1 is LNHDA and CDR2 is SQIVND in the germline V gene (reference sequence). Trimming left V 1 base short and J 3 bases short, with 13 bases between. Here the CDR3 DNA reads TGTGCCAGTAGTATAGGGGCACGGACAGTCTACGAGCAGTACTTC. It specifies CASSIGARTVYEQYF.

The CDR3 sequence: CASSDSGVGTQYF. In nucleotides, the CDR3 is TGTGCCAGCAGTGACTCAGGGGTGGGGACCCAGTACTTC. This sequence joins TRBV6-4 and TRBJ2-5, with a weak D call TRBD1 (5 bases). Germline lookup yields CDR1 MRHNA and CDR2 SNTAGT. Trimming removed 0 bases from V and 7 bases from J, with 9 bases in between. This CDR3 is built from 13 residues.